The entry that follows covers one T cell receptor (beta chain) sequence. This entry comes from a study of blood T cell repertoires in COVID-19. Study background: Samples came from the United States, Italy and Spain, spanning acute and convalescent COVID-19. Nucleic acid was either cDNA or gDNA, and it came from T cells, B-cell-depleted T cells, or PBMCs.

The CDR3 spans 15 residues. Per germline, CDR1 SNHLY and CDR2 FYNNEI. Trimming removed 6 bases at V and 3 bases at J, with 17 bases between. In the authors' methods: From reference gene primer amplification, estimates of nucleated cell counts were derived. Some clones are missing from TCRdb's copy, which holds only in-frame ones; the method was immunoSEQ multiplex PCR. The V and J calls and the clone size are those of that table, but D and trimming were determined from the DNA. The table records about 120,000 clones, roughly three quarters of them present only once. This clonotype originated in a woman in her 70s with acute or convalescent COVID-19. The chain uses TRBV2 and TRBJ1-1, with a tentative D call TRBD1 (5 bases). What was sequenced was peripheral blood. CDR3 sequence reads: CASSAKRPGDTEAFF. The DNA for the CDR3 is TGTGCCAGCAGCGCTAAAAGGCCGGGGGACACTGAAGCTTTCTTT.